This TCR beta chain came from a study of cytomegalovirus exposure and HLA in healthy donors. Study in general: Researchers previously reported finding more than 100 million unique TCR beta sequences from around 200 million T cells. From HLA-typed donors, an early data release held around 85 million unique TCRs. Overall study findings and caveats: The majority of CMV-associated TCR beta chains were reported as apparently HLA-restricted in a later analysis. Links to common viral pathogens appeared, in a later analysis, for several of the most significant clusters.

The PCR was carried out with 60 Vbeta primers and 13 Jbeta primers. Here immunoSEQ multiplex PCR was the method, and the copy in TCRdb shows in-frame clones only, minus some. Counted here are 180,000 or so clones, 70% to 90% occurring once; the ten biggest clones make up 0.75% to 0.9%. Regarding this clone: Its specificity is not known.

The receptor was isolated from a woman aged 18-29 years in good health and CMV-seronegative. Sample: PBMCs.

As DNA, the CDR3 is TGTGCCAGCAGCTTGGCACCGGGACTAGCAGTCACCTACGAGCAGTACTTC. Protein product: CASSLAPGLAVTYEQYF. V gene TRBV5-6 combines with J gene TRBJ2-7, with TRBD2 matching over 9 bases. Germline lookup yields CDR1 SGHDT and CDR2 YYEEEE. Losses at the gene ends were 0 bases for V and 2 bases for J; bases not matched to a gene: 9. CDR3 size: 17 residues.